This T cell receptor beta chain was identified in a study of a mutant IDH1 vaccine in newly diagnosed glioma. Produced via immunoSEQ multiplex PCR; TCRdb's table is partial and in-frame only. The sample holds about 32,000 clones, over 85% seen once. Findings of the study overall: Altogether, around 93% of patients exhibited vaccine-induced immune responses.

In the case of this clone: The antigen is undetermined.

Time point specified: week 47, end of study. The study gave 300 ug of mutant IDH1 20-mer peptide per vaccine dose, with topical imiquimod. The sequence was collected from a man between 40 and 49 years old with glioma. This specimen was PBMCs, taken from a glioma patient whose treatment included an IDH1 peptide vaccine.

Here the CDR3 reads CASRVTSGIPISYNEQFF. The CDR3 nucleotides are TGTGCCAGCAGAGTTACTAGCGGGATCCCGATCTCCTACAATGAGCAGTTCTTC. The chain joins TRBV27 to TRBJ2-1, with 10 bases identical to TRBD2. V dropped 6 bases and J dropped 0; count of bases not matched to a gene: 11. CDR3 length: 18 residues. In germline, CDR1 is MNHEY, CDR2 SMNVEV (reference sequence).